The clone carrying this TCR beta chain was seen more than once but under ten times. These data are taken from a study of T cell repertoires in cytomegalovirus infection. TCRdb re-analysed the reads in MiXCR, keeping a single row per CDR3 protein. The profile shows some 170,000 distinct CDR3 sequences, approximately 18% of them singletons. The germline V gene has CDR1 SEHNR and CDR2 FQNEAQ (reference sequence). With 4 bases clipped from V and 0 bases from J, the junction kept 8 bases outside the gene matches. This CDR3 has 17 amino acids. The gene calls are TRBV7-9 and TRBJ2-1; 8 bases match TRBD2. Source material: CD8+ T cells from PBMCs. This receptor was identified in a human donor in good health (CMV status not recorded). Some clones in this sample may be carry-over from other donors' samples. The DNA for the CDR3 is TGTGCCAGCAGCTCCCCCCTAGCGGGCGGCTCCTACAATGAGCAGTTCTTC. This encodes CASSSPLAGGSYNEQFF.